These 8 T cell receptor beta chains were sequenced from one sample in a study of early T cells in non-severe SARS-CoV-2 infection. A single record per CDR3 protein comes from TCRdb applying MiXCR to the 5' RACE reads. This table holds over 70,000 distinct CDR3 sequences, about an eighth found once. The source material was whole blood. These receptors all come from an adult who was a healthcare worker with PCR-confirmed SARS-CoV-2 infection or an uninfected control (not recorded which).

Details on this clonotype: This may arise from a read error, as a much more abundant clone is one base away. The chain has TRBV19 and TRBJ2-7; D tentatively fits TRBD1 or TRBD2 (6 bases each). V dropped 5 bases and J dropped 6 bases, with 14 bases sitting between them. CDR3 length: 13 amino acids. CDR1 and CDR2 (germline): LNHDA, SQIVND (reference sequence). The CDR3 spells CASSSERGAEQYF. The CDR3 DNA reads as TGTGCCAGTAGTTCGGAAAGGGGGGCCGAGCAGTACTTC.

This clonotype was seen more than once but under ten times. CDR3 DNA: TGTGCCAGCAGCCAAGAATCTAGCGGGAGCTCGGACCAAGAGACCCAGTACTTC. Amino acid sequence: CASSQESSGSSDQETQYF. This rearrangement joins TRBV3-1 to TRBJ2-5, with 10 nucleotides matching TRBD2. V was pared by 0 bases and J by 0 bases, with 7 bases of the junction left unmatched. CDR3 size: 18 residues. Germline V CDR1 and CDR2: LGHDT, YNNKEL (reference sequence).

This clonotype was detected many times. The CDR3 spells CASRIDRGGGTGELFF. CDR3 bases: TGTGCCAGCAGAATAGACAGGGGTGGAGGCACCGGGGAGCTGTTTTTT. The chain is built from TRBV12-3 or TRBV12-4 and TRBJ2-2, with 8 bases identical to TRBD1. The CDR3 sequence is 16 residues long. Trimming took 6 bases from V and 4 from J; bases not matched to a gene: 10.

This clonotype occurred once. The chain is built from TRBV7-9 and TRBJ2-5; 7 bases map to TRBD2. V gave up 5 bases and J gave up 5 bases; unmatched junction bases: 14. Germline V gene data show CDR1 as SEHNR and CDR2 as FQNEAQ (reference sequence). The CDR3 has 16 amino acids. The CDR3 here is CASSPPRGSKLETQYF. Written as DNA, the CDR3 is TGTGCCAGCAGCCCCCCGCGCGGGAGTAAACTCGAGACCCAGTACTTC.

The J gene is TRBJ2-7, the V gene TRBV7-6; a possible D gene is TRBD2 (5 bases). Per germline, CDR1 SGHVS and CDR2 FNYEAQ. This CDR3 has 14 residues. V lost 1 base and J 3 bases, leaving 10 bases between the germline ends. In DNA, the CDR3 is TGTGCCAGCAGCTTAGATCAAGGGAGCTACGAGCAGTACTTC. The encoded protein is CASSLDQGSYEQYF.

This clonotype occurred a few times. The J gene is TRBJ1-1, the V gene TRBV12-3 or TRBV12-4; D ambiguous. The CDR3 consists of 13 residues. V was shortened by 6 bases and J by 6 bases, with 14 bases between the two germline ends. The CDR3: CASSSSPAAEAFF. The CDR3, as DNA: TGTGCCAGCAGCTCTTCTCCGGCGGCTGAAGCTTTCTTT.

CDR3 in DNA: TGTGCCAGCAGCGCCCTGGGACAGCAAGAGACCCAGTACTTC. This encodes CASSALGQQETQYF. The chain has TRBV7-7 and TRBJ2-5; 7 nucleotides agree with TRBD1. V was clipped by 5 bases and J by 2 bases; unmatched bases: 5. The CDR3 extends over 14 amino acids. Germline loops: CDR1 SSHAT, CDR2 FNYEAQ (reference sequence). Full variable domain (outside the CDR3, taken from reference TRBV7-7 and TRBJ2-5): GAGVSQSPRYKVTKRGQDVTLRCDPISSHATLYWYQQALGQGPEFLTYFNYEAQPDKSGLPSDRFSAERPEGSISTLTIQRTEQRDSAMYRCASSALGQQETQYFGPGTRLLVL.

The chain couples TRBV5-1 to TRBJ2-1, with TRBD1 as a possible D gene (5 bases). Germline values: CDR1 SGHRS, CDR2 YFSETQ. V lost 1 base to trimming and J lost 0 bases, with 8 bases between them. This CDR3 contains 15 residues. DNA for the CDR3: TGCGCCAGCAGCTTGAGCAGGGTCTCCTACAATGAGCAGTTCTTC. It encodes CASSLSRVSYNEQFF.